This T cell receptor beta chain stems from a study of cytomegalovirus exposure and HLA in healthy donors. Germline CDR1 is MDHEN and CDR2 is SYDVKM. The CDR3 is made up of 15 amino acids. The V and J ends lost 5 bases and 6 bases, in that order; junction bases with no gene match: 8. A multiplex PCR was run with 60 Vbeta primers and 13 Jbeta primers. TCRdb's copy holds only in-frame clones and misses some; the assay was immunoSEQ multiplex PCR. The repertoire has 70,000 to 95,000 clones, around 73% of them found once; the top ten carry more than 2.5%. Sequenced input: PBMCs. The chain links TRBV28 to TRBJ1-4; 8 bases align to TRBD1. This TCR was sampled from a man aged 45 to 65 in good health and CMV-seronegative. For the CDR3, the DNA is TGTGCCAGCAGTATTACCGGACAGGGCTATGAAAAACTGTTTTTT. It specifies CASSITGQGYEKLFF.